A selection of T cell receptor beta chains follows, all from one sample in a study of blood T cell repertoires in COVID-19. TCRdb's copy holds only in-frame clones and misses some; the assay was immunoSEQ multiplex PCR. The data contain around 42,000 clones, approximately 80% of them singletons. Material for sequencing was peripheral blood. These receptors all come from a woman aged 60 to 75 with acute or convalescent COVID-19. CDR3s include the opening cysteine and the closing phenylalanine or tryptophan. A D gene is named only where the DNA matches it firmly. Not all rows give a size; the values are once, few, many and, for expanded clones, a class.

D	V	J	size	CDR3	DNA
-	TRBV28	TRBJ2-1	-	CASSSYGLRGWNEQFF	TGTGCCAGCAGTTCTTACGGCCTCCGGGGGTGGAATGAGCAGTTCTTC
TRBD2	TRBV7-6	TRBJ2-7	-	CASSLAGRIYEQYF	TGTGCCAGCAGCTTAGCCGGGAGGATCTACGAGCAGTACTTC
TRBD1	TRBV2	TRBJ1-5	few	CASSERQGFQPQHF	TGTGCCAGCAGTGAGAGACAGGGGTTTCAGCCCCAGCATTTT
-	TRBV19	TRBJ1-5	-	CASSGTDNQPQHF	TGTGCCAGTAGTGGCACAGACAATCAGCCCCAGCATTTT
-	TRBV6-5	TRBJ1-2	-	CASTPSGGIYMGYTF	TGTGCCAGCACACCGTCCGGGGGGATTTATATGGGCTACACCTTC
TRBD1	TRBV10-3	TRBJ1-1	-	CAINRQGLNTEAFF	TGTGCCATCAACCGACAGGGATTGAACACTGAAGCTTTCTTT
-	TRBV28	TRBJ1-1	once	CASSPHGLRNTEAFF	TGTGCCAGCAGTCCACATGGACTCCGGAACACTGAAGCTTTCTTT
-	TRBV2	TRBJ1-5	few	CASSLNGQITQPQHF	TGTGCCAGCAGCCTCAACGGACAGATTACCCAGCCCCAGCATTTT
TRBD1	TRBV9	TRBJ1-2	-	CASSVSGTAYGYTF	TGTGCCAGCAGCGTTAGCGGGACAGCCTATGGCTACACCTTC
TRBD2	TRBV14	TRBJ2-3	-	CASSRGLAEVPSTDTQYF	TGTGCCAGCAGCCGGGGACTAGCGGAAGTCCCTAGCACAGATACGCAGTATTTT
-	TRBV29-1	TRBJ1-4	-	CSVEDLGLSEKLFF	TGCAGCGTTGAAGATTTGGGCTTGTCGGAAAAACTGTTTTTT
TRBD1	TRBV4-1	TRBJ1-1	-	CASSHPGQGSGTEAFF	TGCGCCAGCAGCCATCCGGGACAGGGATCTGGCACTGAAGCTTTCTTT
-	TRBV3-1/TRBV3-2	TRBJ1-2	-	CASTQRGAKGYGYTF	TGTGCCAGCACCCAGCGGGGGGCGAAGGGCTATGGCTACACCTTC
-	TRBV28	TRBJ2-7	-	CASSDWSRGLSYEQYF	TGTGCCAGCAGTGATTGGTCCAGGGGCCTTTCCTACGAGCAGTACTTC
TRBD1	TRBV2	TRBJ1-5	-	CASSHGQGIQQPQHF	TGTGCCAGCAGTCACGGACAGGGCATTCAGCAGCCCCAGCATTTT
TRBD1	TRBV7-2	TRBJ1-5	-	CASSSRTGRNQPQHF	TGTGCCAGCAGCTCCAGGACAGGGCGCAATCAGCCCCAGCATTTT
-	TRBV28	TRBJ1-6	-	CASSFPGQSQPNSPLHF	TGTGCCAGCAGTTTCCCTGGACAGTCTCAGCCAAATTCACCCCTCCACTTT
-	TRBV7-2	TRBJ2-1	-	CASSLGAGRYNEQFF	TGTGCCAGCAGCTTAGGGGCGGGGCGCTACAATGAGCAGTTCTTC
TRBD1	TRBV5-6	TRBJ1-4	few	CASSPGQTGEKLFF	TGTGCCAGCAGTCCGGGACAGACGGGTGAAAAACTGTTTTTT
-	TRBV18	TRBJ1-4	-	CASSQGATNEKLFF	TGTGCCAGCTCACAGGGGGCAACTAATGAAAAACTGTTTTTT
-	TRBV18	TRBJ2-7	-	CASSLKTGAYEQYF	TGTGCCAGCTCACTGAAGACGGGTGCCTACGAGCAGTACTTC
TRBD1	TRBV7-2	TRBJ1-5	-	CASSKGQSNQPQHF	TGTGCCAGCAGCAAGGGACAGAGCAATCAGCCCCAGCATTTT
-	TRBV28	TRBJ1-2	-	CASRIYTTEPYGYTF	TGTGCCAGCAGAATTTATACGACAGAGCCATATGGCTACACCTTC
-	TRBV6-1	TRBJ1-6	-	CASSEASSYNSPLHF	TGTGCCAGCAGTGAAGCCAGCTCCTATAATTCACCCCTCCACTTT
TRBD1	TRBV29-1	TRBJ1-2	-	CSVGQGRNYGYTF	TGCAGCGTGGGACAGGGGCGAAACTATGGCTACACCTTC
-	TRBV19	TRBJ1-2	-	CASRLSQDGGSYYGYTF	TGTGCCAGTAGACTGAGTCAGGACGGAGGGTCTTACTATGGCTACACCTTC
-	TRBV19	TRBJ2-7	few	CASSPATLHYEQYF	TGTGCCAGTAGTCCGGCGACTCTCCACTACGAGCAGTACTTC
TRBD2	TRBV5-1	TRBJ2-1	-	CASSLRGGEQFF	TGCGCCAGCAGCTTGCGGGGGGGTGAGCAGTTCTTC
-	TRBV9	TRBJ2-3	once	CASSVGLPADTQYF	TGTGCCAGCAGCGTAGGCCTCCCGGCAGATACGCAGTATTTT
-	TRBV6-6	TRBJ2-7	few	CASRSDSYEQYF	TGTGCCAGCAGATCGGACAGCTACGAGCAGTACTTC
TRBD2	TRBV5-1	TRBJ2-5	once	CASSWARGLAGGIETQYF	TGCGCCAGCAGCTGGGCTAGGGGCCTAGCGGGGGGCATAGAGACCCAGTACTTC
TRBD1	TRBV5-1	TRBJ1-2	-	CASSLSIGTGGANYGYTF	TGCGCCAGCAGCTTGAGCATCGGAACAGGGGGCGCGAACTATGGCTACACCTTC
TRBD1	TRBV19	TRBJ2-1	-	CASKRGTGVSYNEQFF	TGTGCCAGTAAACGCGGGACAGGGGTATCCTACAATGAGCAGTTCTTC
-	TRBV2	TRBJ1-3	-	CASSVEGNSGNTIYF	TGTGCCAGCAGTGTGGAGGGTAACTCTGGAAACACCATATATTTT